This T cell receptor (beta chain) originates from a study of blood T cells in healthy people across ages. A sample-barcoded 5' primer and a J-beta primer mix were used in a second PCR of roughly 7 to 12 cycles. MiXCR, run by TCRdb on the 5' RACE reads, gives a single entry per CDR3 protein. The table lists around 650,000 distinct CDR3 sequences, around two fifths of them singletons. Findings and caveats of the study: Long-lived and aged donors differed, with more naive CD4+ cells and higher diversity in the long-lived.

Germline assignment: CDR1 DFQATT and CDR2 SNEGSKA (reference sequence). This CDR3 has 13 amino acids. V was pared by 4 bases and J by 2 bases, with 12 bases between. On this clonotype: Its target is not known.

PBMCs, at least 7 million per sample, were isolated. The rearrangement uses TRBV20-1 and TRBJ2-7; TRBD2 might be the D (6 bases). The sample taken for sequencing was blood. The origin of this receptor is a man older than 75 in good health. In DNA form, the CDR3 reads TGCAGTGCTACCAGCGGGCAGACCTACGAGCAGTACTTC. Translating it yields CSATSGQTYEQYF.